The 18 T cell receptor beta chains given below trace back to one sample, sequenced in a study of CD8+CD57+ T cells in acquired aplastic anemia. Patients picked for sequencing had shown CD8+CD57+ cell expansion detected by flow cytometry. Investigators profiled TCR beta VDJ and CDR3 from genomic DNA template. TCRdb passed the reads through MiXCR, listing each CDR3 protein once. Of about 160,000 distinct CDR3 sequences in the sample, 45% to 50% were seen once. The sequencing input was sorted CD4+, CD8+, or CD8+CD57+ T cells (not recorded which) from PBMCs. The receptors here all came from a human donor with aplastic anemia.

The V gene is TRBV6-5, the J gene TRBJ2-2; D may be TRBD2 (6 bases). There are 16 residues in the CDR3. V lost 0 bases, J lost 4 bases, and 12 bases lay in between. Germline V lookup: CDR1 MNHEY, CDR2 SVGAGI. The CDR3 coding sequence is TGTGCCAGCAGTTACTCCGCGACTAGTCCCACCGGGGAGCTGTTTTTT. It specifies CASSYSATSPTGELFF.

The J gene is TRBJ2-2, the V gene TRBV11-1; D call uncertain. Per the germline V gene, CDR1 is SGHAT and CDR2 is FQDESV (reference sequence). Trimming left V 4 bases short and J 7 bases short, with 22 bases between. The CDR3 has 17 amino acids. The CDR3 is CASSSNAPVPRHGELFF. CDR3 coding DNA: TGTGCCAGCAGCTCGAATGCCCCGGTCCCCCGGCACGGGGAGCTGTTTTTT. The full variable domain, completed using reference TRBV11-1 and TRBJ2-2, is EAEVAQSPRYKITEKSQAVAFWCDPISGHATLYWYRQILGQGPELLVQFQDESVVDDSQLPKDRFSAERLKGVDSTLKIQPAELGDSAMYLCASSSNAPVPRHGELFFGEGSRLTVL.

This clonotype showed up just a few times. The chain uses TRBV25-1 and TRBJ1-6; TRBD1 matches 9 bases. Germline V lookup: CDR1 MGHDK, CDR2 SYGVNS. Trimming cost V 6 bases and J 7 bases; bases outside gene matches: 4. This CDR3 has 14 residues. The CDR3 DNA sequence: TGTGCCAGCAGCCGGGACAGGGTGAATTCACCCCTCCACTTT. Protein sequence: CASSRDRVNSPLHF.

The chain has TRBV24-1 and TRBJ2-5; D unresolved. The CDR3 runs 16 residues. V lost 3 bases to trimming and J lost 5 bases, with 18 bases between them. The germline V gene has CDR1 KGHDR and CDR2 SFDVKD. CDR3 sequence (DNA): TGTGCCACCAGTGATAATTCTGGTGCCCGTGGGGAGACCCAGTACTTC. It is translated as CATSDNSGARGETQYF.

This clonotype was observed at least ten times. The CDR3, as DNA: TGTGCCAGTAAAGTAGGAGCGCTCTCCTACGAGCAGTACTTC. Amino acid sequence: CASKVGALSYEQYF. V gene TRBV19 combines with J gene TRBJ2-7; D unresolved. Trimming cost V 7 bases and J 0 bases, with 13 bases left between them. The CDR3 extends over 14 amino acids. Per the germline V gene, CDR1 is LNHDA and CDR2 is SQIVND (reference sequence).

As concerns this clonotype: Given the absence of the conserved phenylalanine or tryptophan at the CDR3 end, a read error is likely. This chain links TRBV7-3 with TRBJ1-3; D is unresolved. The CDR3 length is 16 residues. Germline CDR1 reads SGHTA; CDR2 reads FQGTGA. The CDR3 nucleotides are TGTGCCAGCGGCTTAGCTGCTGGACCCCCTGGAAACACCATATATTCT. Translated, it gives CASGLAAGPPGNTIYS.

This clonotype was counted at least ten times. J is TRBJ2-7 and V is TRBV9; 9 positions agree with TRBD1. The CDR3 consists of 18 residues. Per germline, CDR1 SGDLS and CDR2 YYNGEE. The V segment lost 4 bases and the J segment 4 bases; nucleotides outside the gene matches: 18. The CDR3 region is CASSFRDREGGTGYEQYF. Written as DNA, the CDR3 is TGTGCCAGCAGCTTCCGGGACAGGGAAGGAGGGACCGGATACGAGCAGTACTTC.

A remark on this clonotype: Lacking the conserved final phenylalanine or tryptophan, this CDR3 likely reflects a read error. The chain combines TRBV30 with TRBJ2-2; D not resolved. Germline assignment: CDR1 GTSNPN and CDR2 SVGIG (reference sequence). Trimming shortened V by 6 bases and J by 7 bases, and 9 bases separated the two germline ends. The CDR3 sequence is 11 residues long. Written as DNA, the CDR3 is TGTGCCTGCCCAAGTGTCGGGGAGCTGTTTCTT. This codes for CACPSVGELFL.

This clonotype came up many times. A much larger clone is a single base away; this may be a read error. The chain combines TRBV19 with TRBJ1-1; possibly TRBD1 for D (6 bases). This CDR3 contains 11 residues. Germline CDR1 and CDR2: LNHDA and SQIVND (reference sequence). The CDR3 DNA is TGTGCCAGTCAGGGGTACACTGAAGCTTCCTTT. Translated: CASQGYTEASF. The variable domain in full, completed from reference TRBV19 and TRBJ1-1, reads DGGITQSPKYLFRKEGQNVTLSCEQNLNHDAMYWYRQDPGQGLRLIYYSQIVNDFQKGDIAEGYSVSREKKESFPLTVTSAQKNPTAFYLCASQGYTEASFGQGTRLTVV.

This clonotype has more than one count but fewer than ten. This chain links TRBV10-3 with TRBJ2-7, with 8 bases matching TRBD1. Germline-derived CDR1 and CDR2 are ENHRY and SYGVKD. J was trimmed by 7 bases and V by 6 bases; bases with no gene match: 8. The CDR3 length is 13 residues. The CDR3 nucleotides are TGTGCCATCAGCTCGGACAGGGCGGGTGAGCAGTACTTC. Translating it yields CAISSDRAGEQYF.

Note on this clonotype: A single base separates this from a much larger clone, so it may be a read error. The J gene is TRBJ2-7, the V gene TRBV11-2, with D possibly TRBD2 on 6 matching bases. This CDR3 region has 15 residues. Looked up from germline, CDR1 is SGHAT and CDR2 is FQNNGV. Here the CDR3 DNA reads TGTGCCAGCTATTCATCCCTAGCGTCCTCCTACGTGCAGTACTTC. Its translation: CASYSSLASSYVQYF.

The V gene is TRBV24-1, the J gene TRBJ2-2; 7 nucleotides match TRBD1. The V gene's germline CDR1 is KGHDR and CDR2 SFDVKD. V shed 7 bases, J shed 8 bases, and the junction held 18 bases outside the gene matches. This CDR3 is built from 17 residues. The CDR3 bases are TGTGCCACCAGCTTACAGGGGCCCGATTCCAAGATGGGGGAGCTGTTTTTT. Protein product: CATSLQGPDSKMGELFF.

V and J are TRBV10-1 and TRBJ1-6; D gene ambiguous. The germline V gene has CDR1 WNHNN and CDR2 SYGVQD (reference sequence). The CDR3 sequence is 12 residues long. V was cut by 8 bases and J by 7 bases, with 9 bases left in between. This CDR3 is CASSAGNSPLHF. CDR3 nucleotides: TGCGCCAGCTCGGCTGGAAATTCACCCCTCCACTTT.

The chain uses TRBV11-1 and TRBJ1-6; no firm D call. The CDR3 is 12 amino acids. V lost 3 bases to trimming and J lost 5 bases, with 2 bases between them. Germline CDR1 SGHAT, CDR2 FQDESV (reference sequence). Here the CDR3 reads CASSLDNSPLHF. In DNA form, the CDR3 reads TGTGCCAGCAGCTTGGATAATTCACCCCTCCACTTT.

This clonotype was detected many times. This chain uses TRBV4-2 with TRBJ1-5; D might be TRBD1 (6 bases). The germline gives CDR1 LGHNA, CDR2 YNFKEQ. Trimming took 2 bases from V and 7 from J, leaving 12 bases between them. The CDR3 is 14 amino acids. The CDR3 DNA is TGTGCCAGCAGCCAACAGACAGGAGGGCAGCCCCAGCATTTT. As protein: CASSQQTGGQPQHF.

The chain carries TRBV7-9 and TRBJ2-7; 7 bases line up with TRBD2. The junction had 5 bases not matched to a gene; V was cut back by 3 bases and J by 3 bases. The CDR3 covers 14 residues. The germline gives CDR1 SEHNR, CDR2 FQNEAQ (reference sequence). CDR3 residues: CASSFSGWRYEQYF. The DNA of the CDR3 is TGTGCCAGCAGCTTTAGCGGGTGGCGCTACGAGCAGTACTTC.

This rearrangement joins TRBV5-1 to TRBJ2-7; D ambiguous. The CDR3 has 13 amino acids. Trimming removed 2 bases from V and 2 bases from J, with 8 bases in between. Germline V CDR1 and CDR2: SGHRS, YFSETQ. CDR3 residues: CASSFEPTYEQYF. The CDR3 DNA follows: TGCGCCAGCAGCTTTGAGCCTACCTACGAGCAGTACTTC.

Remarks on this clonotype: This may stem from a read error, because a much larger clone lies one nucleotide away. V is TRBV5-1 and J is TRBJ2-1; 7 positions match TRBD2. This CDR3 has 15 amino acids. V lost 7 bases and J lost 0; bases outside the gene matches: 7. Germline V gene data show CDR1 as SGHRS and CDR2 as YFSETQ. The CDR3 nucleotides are TGCGCCAGCGGCCTAAGCGGGAACTCCTACAATGAGCAGTTCTTC. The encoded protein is CASGLSGNSYNEQFF.